Following are 14 T cell receptor beta chains from one sample sequenced in a study of tumor and adjacent non-tumor tissue in lung cancer. TCRbeta libraries were built with three rounds of nested PCR, modified from ARM-PCR. TCRdb called the multiplex PCR reads again in MiXCR, with one record for every CDR3 protein. Among fewer than 130,000 distinct CDR3 sequences listed, 84% were seen once. RNA was extracted from bulk tissue without any cell sorting. The sample consisted of lung tumor tissue. All receptors derive from a man in his sixties or seventies with non-small cell lung cancer.

In this sample, this clonotype turned up a few times. This clone may be a read error of a much larger clone one base away. The CDR3 DNA sequence: TGTGCCAGCAGCTTAGTTACTAGCGGCACACATACGCAGTATTTT. Translating gives CASSLVTSGTHTQYF. The rearrangement uses TRBV11-2 and TRBJ2-3, with 8 positions matching TRBD2. The CDR3 has 15 amino acids. The germline V gene encodes CDR1 SGHAT and CDR2 FQNNGV. Variable domain in full (rest from reference TRBV11-2 and TRBJ2-3): EAGVAQSPRYKIIEKRQSVAFWCNPISGHATLYWYQQILGQGPKLLIQFQNNGVVDDSQLPKDRFSAERLKGVDSTLKIQPAKLEDSAVYLCASSLVTSGTHTQYFGPGTRLTVL.

This clonotype was seen many times. V usage is TRBV12-3 or TRBV12-4 and J usage is TRBJ1-4, with 9 bases lining up with TRBD1. The CDR3 spans 18 residues. V lost 4 bases and J lost 11; bases outside the gene matches: 20. CDR3 protein: CASSSYSLSTRTGAKLFF. CDR3 coding DNA: TGTGCCAGCAGTTCATATTCCCTTTCAACTCGGACAGGGGCTAAACTGTTTTTT.

With regard to this clonotype: The junction and the germline gene differ at one end; a read error may be behind it. The chain joins TRBV29-1 to TRBJ1-2, with D possibly matching TRBD1 (5 bases). The CDR3 has 13 residues. The V gene's germline CDR1 is SQVTM and CDR2 ANQGSEA. CDR3 residues: CSVLHTGPYGCTF. CDR3 nucleotides: TGCAGCGTTCTCCATACGGGACCCTATGGCTGCACCTTC.

This clonotype was counted a single time. The chain joins TRBV12-3 or TRBV12-4 to TRBJ1-6; 8 bases are shared with TRBD1. CDR3 size: 14 residues. This CDR3 is CDNRPGQDNSPLHF. In DNA form, the CDR3 reads TGTGACAACCGCCCGGGACAGGATAATTCACCCCTCCACTTT.

Of note for this clonotype: This CDR3 is missing its conserved last phenylalanine or tryptophan, likely due to a read error. The rearrangement joins TRBV12-3 or TRBV12-4 to TRBJ2-3; D may be TRBD1 (5 bases). Trimming removed 3 bases at V and 11 bases at J, with 9 bases between. The CDR3 has 11 residues. The CDR3 DNA reads as TGTGCCAGCAGTTTCAGGGAAATGCAGTATTTA. Protein product: CASSFREMQYL.

This clonotype was counted once. The chain is built from TRBV13 and TRBJ2-1, with D tentatively TRBD1 (5 bases). V dropped 7 bases and J dropped 5 bases, with 12 bases sitting between them. The V gene's germline CDR1 is PRHDT and CDR2 FYEKMQ (reference sequence). The CDR3 extends over 13 amino acids. CDR3 amino acids: CASKLGHNNEQFF. CDR3 nucleotides: TGTGCCAGCAAATTAGGACATAACAATGAGCAGTTCTTC.

This clonotype was recorded once. In this CDR3 the conserved last residue, phenylalanine or tryptophan, is missing, so a read error is likely. Because the CDR3's place on the DNA is in doubt, the DNA is left out and the CDR3 is given as listed by TCRdb. The genes are TRBV4-1 and TRBJ1-1. The CDR3 has 11 residues if both end residues are counted. The germline V gene has CDR1 MGHRA and CDR2 YSYEKL. CDR3 sequence: CASSLGGEAYI.

This clonotype was recorded many times. V is TRBV25-1 and J is TRBJ1-6, with D unresolved. Trimming stripped 6 bases from V and 5 bases from J, with 14 bases between. The CDR3 sequence is 15 residues long. CDR1 MGHDK and CDR2 SYGVNS come from the germline V gene. CDR3 nucleotide sequence: TGTGCCAGCAGCGGTGAGGCAGGAGATAATTCACCCCTCCACTTT. This encodes CASSGEAGDNSPLHF.

The rearrangement joins TRBV5-6 to TRBJ1-5; a possible D gene is TRBD1 (5 bases). Looked up from germline, CDR1 is SGHDT and CDR2 is YYEEEE. CDR3 length: 15 residues. V lost 4 bases and J lost 6, with 17 bases in between. The chain's CDR3 is CASSLGRSLSQPQHF. DNA for the CDR3: TGTGCCAGCAGCCTGGGACGGAGCTTAAGTCAGCCCCAGCATTTT. Complete variable domain (other parts from reference TRBV5-6 and TRBJ1-5): DAGVTQSPTHLIKTRGQQVTLRCSPKSGHDTVSWYQQALGQGPQFIFQYYEEEERQRGNFPDRFSGHQFPNYSSELNVNALLLGDSALYLCASSLGRSLSQPQHFGDGTRLSIL.

Remarks on this clonotype: The germline gene is not matched at one end of the junction; a read error may be the cause. J is TRBJ2-1 and V is TRBV6-2 or TRBV6-3, with D perhaps matching TRBD1 (6 bases). Germline V gene data show CDR1 as MNHEY and CDR2 as SVGEGT. The length of the CDR3 is 12 residues. CDR3 nucleotides: TGTGCCAGCAGTTACTTTGTCCAGGGGCAGATCTTC. The encoded protein is CASSYFVQGQIF.

Worth noting for this clonotype: A read error may explain this, as a much larger clone is one base away. The chain couples TRBV20-1 to TRBJ2-1; 7 bases are a match to TRBD2. Germline loops: CDR1 DFQATT, CDR2 SNEGSKA (reference sequence). The CDR3 consists of 15 residues. CDR3 coding DNA: TGCAGTCCTAGAGAGGGGCGGGGGACCTACAATGAGCAGTTCTTC. It translates to CSPREGRGTYNEQFF.

As to this clonotype: The CDR3 does not end in the conserved phenylalanine or tryptophan, so this is likely a read error. This sequence joins TRBV11-1 and TRBJ2-1; D might be TRBD1 (6 bases). Germline V gene sequence: CDR1 SGHAT, CDR2 FQDESV (reference sequence). This CDR3 contains 14 residues. The CDR3 sequence: CVSSLDRHFNEQFI. The CDR3 region has the DNA TGTGTCAGCAGCTTAGACAGGCATTTCAATGAGCAGTTCATT.

For this clonotype: At one boundary the junction diverges from the germline segment, which might be a read error. The V and J genes are TRBV29-1 and TRBJ2-5; D is possibly TRBD1 or TRBD2 (5 bases each). Germline CDR1 and CDR2: SQVTM and ANQGSEA. The CDR3 has 12 residues. The CDR3 protein is CCVEVRGETKYF. CDR3 coding DNA: TGCTGCGTTGAAGTAAGGGGAGAGACCAAGTACTTC.

V gene TRBV11-2 combines with J gene TRBJ1-6; D perhaps matches TRBD1 (5 bases). Looked up from germline, CDR1 is SGHAT and CDR2 is FQNNGV. The CDR3 contains 15 residues. The V and J ends lost 1 base and 19 bases respectively, with 23 bases between them. The CDR3 is CASSLGGSRNSTLHF. CDR3 in DNA: TGTGCCAGCAGCTTAGGGGGGAGTAGAAATTCAACTCTACACTTT. The variable domain in full, with the rest retrieved from reference TRBV11-2 and TRBJ1-6, is EAGVAQSPRYKIIEKRQSVAFWCNPISGHATLYWYQQILGQGPKLLIQFQNNGVVDDSQLPKDRFSAERLKGVDSTLKIQPAKLEDSAVYLCASSLGGSRNSTLHFGNGTRLTVT.